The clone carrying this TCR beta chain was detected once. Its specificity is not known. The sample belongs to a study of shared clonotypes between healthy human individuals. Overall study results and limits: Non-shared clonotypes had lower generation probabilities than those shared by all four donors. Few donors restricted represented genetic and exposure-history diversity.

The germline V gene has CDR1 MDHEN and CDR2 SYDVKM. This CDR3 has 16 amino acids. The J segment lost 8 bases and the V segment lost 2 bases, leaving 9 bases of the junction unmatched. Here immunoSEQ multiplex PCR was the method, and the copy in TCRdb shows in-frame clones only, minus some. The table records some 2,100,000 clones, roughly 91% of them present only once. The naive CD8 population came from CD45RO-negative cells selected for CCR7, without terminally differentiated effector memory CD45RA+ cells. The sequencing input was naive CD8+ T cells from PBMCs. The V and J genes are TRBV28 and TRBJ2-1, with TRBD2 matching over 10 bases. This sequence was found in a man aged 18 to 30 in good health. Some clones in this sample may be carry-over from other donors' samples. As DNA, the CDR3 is TGTGCCAGCAGTTTAAATGGCCTAGCGGGAGTTTATGAGCAGTTCTTC. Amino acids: CASSLNGLAGVYEQFF.